Listed below are T cell receptor beta chains from one sample, sequenced in a study of shared clonotypes between healthy human individuals. Repertoires were generated with immunoSEQ multiplex PCR, while TCRdb's copy carries only in-frame clones and drops some. The sample lists over a million clones, roughly 95% occurring once. Sequencing input: naive CD4+ T cells sorted from blood. The receptors come from a man between 25 and 39 years old in good health. Both conserved end residues are part of each CDR3. The D gene is left open where the match is weak.

length: 18; J: TRBJ2-6; D: NA; V: TRBV21-1; CDR3: CASSKGTSGRAGANVLTF; DNA: TGTGCCAGCAGCAAAGGGACTAGCGGGAGGGCTGGGGCCAACGTCCTGACTTTC
length: 18; J: TRBJ2-7; D: TRBD2; V: TRBV27; CDR3: CASSLFALAGASSYEQYF; DNA: TGTGCCAGCAGTTTATTTGCGCTAGCGGGAGCCTCCTCCTACGAGCAGTACTTC
length: 13; J: TRBJ1-2; D: NA; V: TRBV7-8; CDR3: CASSLQGGYGYTF; DNA: TGTGCCAGCAGCTTACAAGGGGGCTATGGCTACACCTTC
length: 16; J: TRBJ2-7; D: NA; V: TRBV5-4; CDR3: CASSLASRVGHYEQYF; DNA: TGTGCCAGCAGCTTGGCGTCTCGGGTGGGACACTACGAGCAGTACTTC
length: 14; J: TRBJ2-1; D: TRBD2; V: TRBV29-1; CDR3: CSVASGSSYNEQFF; DNA: TGCAGCGTCGCCAGCGGGAGCTCCTACAATGAGCAGTTCTTC
length: 14; J: TRBJ2-3; D: NA; V: TRBV5-8; CDR3: CASSLQGLTDTQYF; DNA: TGTGCCAGCAGCTTACAGGGCCTCACAGATACGCAGTATTTT
length: 16; J: TRBJ2-5; D: TRBD2; V: TRBV11-2; CDR3: CASSLPSGYTRETQYF; DNA: TGTGCCAGCAGCTTACCTAGCGGTTATACGAGGGAGACCCAGTACTTC
length: 12; J: TRBJ1-3; D: NA; V: TRBV6-6; CDR3: CASRNSGNTIYF; DNA: TGTGCCAGCAGGAACTCTGGAAACACCATATATTTT
length: 11; J: TRBJ2-7; D: NA; V: TRBV28; CDR3: CATSGAYEQYF; DNA: TGTGCCACCTCAGGGGCCTACGAGCAGTACTTC
length: 17; J: TRBJ1-3; D: TRBD1; V: TRBV7-2; CDR3: CASSSRQGAYSGNTIYF; DNA: TGTGCCAGCAGCTCCCGACAGGGGGCATACTCTGGAAACACCATATATTTT
length: 14; J: TRBJ2-7; D: TRBD1; V: TRBV27; CDR3: CASRRGTGTYEQYF; DNA: TGTGCCAGCAGAAGAGGGACAGGGACCTACGAGCAGTACTTC
length: 16; J: TRBJ2-1; D: TRBD2; V: TRBV10-2; CDR3: CASSGPYGRADNEQFF; DNA: TGCGCCAGCAGTGGGCCCTACGGGAGGGCCGACAATGAGCAGTTCTTC
length: 12; J: TRBJ2-3; D: NA; V: TRBV5-1; CDR3: CASSLEGGTQYF; DNA: TGCGCCAGCAGCTTAGAGGGAGGTACGCAGTATTTT
length: 13; J: TRBJ2-2; D: NA; V: TRBV28; CDR3: CASTALIVGELFF; DNA: TGTGCCAGCACGGCTCTGATTGTCGGGGAGCTGTTTTTT